This T cell receptor beta chain derives from a study of cytomegalovirus exposure and HLA in healthy donors. Germline assignment: CDR1 PRHDT and CDR2 FYEKMQ (reference sequence). The CDR3 covers 14 residues. V dropped 5 bases and J dropped 4; count of bases not matched to a gene: 4. 60 Vbeta and 13 Jbeta primers were used in PCR. The method was immunoSEQ multiplex PCR; TCRdb's version includes in-frame clones alone and lacks a portion of them. The table lists approximately 210,000 clones, roughly three quarters of them singletons, with approximately 0.4% in the top ten. Sequencing input: PBMCs. This sequence was found in a male donor in good health and CMV-seropositive. The chain has TRBV13 and TRBJ2-5; 10 bases agree with TRBD1. CDR3 bases: TGTGCCAGCAGCCTGACAGGGGGCATAGAGACCCAGTACTTC. Translation gives CASSLTGGIETQYF.